One sample yielded the 27 T cell receptor beta chains listed below, sequenced in a study of T cell repertoires in aging, cancer and after chemotherapy. TRB rearrangements spanning V, D and J were amplified using mixed TRB-A/B primers. TCRdb recomputed calls from the multiplex PCR reads with MiXCR, one row per CDR3 protein. The table records over 8,500 distinct CDR3 sequences, 25% to 35% of them present only once. Peripheral blood genomic DNA, not sorted cells or RNA, was the template. Specimen: blood. The source of these receptors is a human donor in good health.

The chain is built from TRBV7-9 and TRBJ2-5, with D unresolved. This CDR3 comprises 12 residues. The V end was cut by 8 bases, the J end by 4 bases, with 11 bases between. Germline values: CDR1 SEHNR, CDR2 FQNEAQ (reference sequence). The CDR3 nucleotides are TGTGCCAGCGACACAGACGGAGAGACCCAGTACTTC. Protein sequence: CASDTDGETQYF.

V is TRBV20-1 and J is TRBJ1-4, with 7 nucleotides matching TRBD1. V dropped 7 bases and J dropped 7; count of bases not matched to a gene: 9. There are 13 residues in the CDR3. CDR1 and CDR2 (germline): DFQATT, SNEGSKA (reference sequence). CDR3 sequence reads: CSGEQGSGEKLFF. DNA for the CDR3: TGCAGTGGGGAACAGGGGAGCGGTGAAAAACTGTTTTTT.

Note on this clonotype: This sequence may be a read error, since a much larger clone differs from it by one base. CDR3 region: CSAPRTKANYGYIF. CDR3 coding DNA: TGCAGTGCTCCAAGGACGAAAGCTAACTATGGCTACATCTTC. The genes are TRBV20-1 and TRBJ1-2; D ambiguous. Germline-derived CDR1 and CDR2 are DFQATT and SNEGSKA (reference sequence). CDR3 length: 14 amino acids.

The genes are TRBV4-2 and TRBJ2-3, with a possible D match to TRBD2 (6 bases). This CDR3 has 16 amino acids. V was cut by 1 base and J by 2 bases, with 13 bases left in between. The germline V gene encodes CDR1 LGHNA and CDR2 YNFKEQ. DNA of the CDR3: TGTGCCAGCAGCCAAGGAAGGTCGGGGGTCACAGATACGCAGTATTTT. Translating gives CASSQGRSGVTDTQYF.

The chain couples TRBV19 to TRBJ2-1, with TRBD1 matching over 10 bases. The CDR3 runs to 15 residues. Germline lookup yields CDR1 LNHDA and CDR2 SQIVND (reference sequence). J was trimmed by 8 bases and V by 1 base; bases with no gene match: 5. The CDR3: CASSIVGQGRHEQFF. In DNA, the CDR3 is TGTGCCAGTAGTATAGTGGGACAGGGGCGGCATGAGCAGTTCTTC.

This clonotype turned up a few times. This rearrangement joins TRBV30 to TRBJ1-1; weak D call: TRBD1 (5 bases). CDR1 and CDR2 from the germline V gene are GTSNPN and SVGIG (reference sequence). This CDR3 is built from 15 residues. V was cut by 3 bases and J by 7 bases, with 21 bases left in between. For the CDR3, the DNA is TGTGCCTGGAGCACTGGGGGGGGAGCGCAGGGTGAAGCTTTCTTT. It is translated as CAWSTGGGAQGEAFF.

The chain carries TRBV19 and TRBJ2-2; 7 nucleotides align to TRBD1. Germline values: CDR1 LNHDA, CDR2 SQIVND (reference sequence). With 9 bases clipped from V and 3 bases from J, the junction kept 10 bases outside the gene matches. CDR3 size: 15 residues. The CDR3 DNA reads as TGTGCCAGCCGAGGGGGCGCCCCGGACACCGGGGAGCTGTTTTTT. Amino acid sequence: CASRGGAPDTGELFF.

This clonotype was seen more than once but under ten times. The rearrangement joins TRBV6-1 to TRBJ1-5; 10 bases agree with TRBD1. CDR3 size: 17 residues. The ends lost 3 bases at V and 2 bases at J; junction bases unmatched: 7. Germline-derived CDR1 and CDR2 are MNHNS and SASEGT. The CDR3 sequence: CASSEGTGARRNQPQHF. The CDR3 region has the DNA TGTGCCAGCAGTGAGGGGACAGGGGCCCGACGCAATCAGCCCCAGCATTTT.

This clonotype was recorded a few times. The chain combines TRBV6-1 with TRBJ2-7; 7 bases map to TRBD2. With V trimmed by 10 bases and J by 0 bases, 9 bases remained unmatched. In germline, CDR1 is MNHNS, CDR2 SASEGT. The CDR3 runs 14 residues. The CDR3 here is CATKLASSSYEQYF. Written as DNA, the CDR3 is TGTGCCACAAAACTAGCGTCAAGCTCCTACGAGCAGTACTTC.

The chain couples TRBV6-1 to TRBJ2-7; 8 bases are shared with TRBD1. V shed 6 bases and J 7 bases; nucleotides not matched to a gene: 11. CDR3 length: 14 amino acids. From germline, CDR1 is MNHNS and CDR2 SASEGT. CDR3 protein: CASRDNPTGAEQYF. The CDR3 nucleotides read TGTGCCAGCAGGGATAATCCGACAGGGGCGGAGCAGTACTTC.

This sequence joins TRBV11-3 and TRBJ2-2; the match to TRBD1 covers 7 bases. V lost 5 bases to trimming and J lost 3 bases; unmatched junction nucleotides: 6. The CDR3 has 15 residues. The V gene's germline CDR1 is SGHNT and CDR2 YENEEA. The CDR3: CASSPTGTDTGELFF. Here the CDR3 DNA reads TGTGCCAGCAGCCCAACTGGGACAGACACCGGGGAGCTGTTTTTT.

The genes are TRBV5-1 and TRBJ2-5; 8 bases are shared with TRBD2. Germline CDR1 reads SGHRS; CDR2 reads YFSETQ. V was pared by 0 bases and J by 1 base, with 2 bases of the junction left unmatched. The CDR3 spans 15 residues. CDR3 region: CASSLETSGQETQYF. The CDR3 bases are TGCGCCAGCAGCTTGGAAACTAGCGGCCAAGAGACCCAGTACTTC.

This chain joins TRBV19 and TRBJ1-1, with 8 bases matching TRBD1. Trimming cost V 4 bases and J 1 base; bases outside gene matches: 11. This CDR3 spans 17 amino acids. Per the germline V gene, CDR1 is LNHDA and CDR2 is SQIVND (reference sequence). The CDR3 here is CASSTPGQVRANTEAFF. The CDR3 nucleotides are TGTGCCAGTAGTACCCCGGGACAGGTGAGGGCGAACACTGAAGCTTTCTTT. Complete variable domain (other parts from reference TRBV19 and TRBJ1-1): DGGITQSPKYLFRKEGQNVTLSCEQNLNHDAMYWYRQDPGQGLRLIYYSQIVNDFQKGDIAEGYSVSREKKESFPLTVTSAQKNPTAFYLCASSTPGQVRANTEAFFGQGTRLTVV.

The chain is built from TRBV20-1 and TRBJ1-4; D possibly corresponds to TRBD1 (5 bases). The V gene's germline CDR1 is DFQATT and CDR2 SNEGSKA (reference sequence). The CDR3 sequence is 14 residues long. V was pared by 5 bases and J by 8 bases, with 18 bases between. CDR3 protein: CSAPLGGIGEKLFF. The CDR3 bases are TGCAGTGCTCCCCTGGGGGGGATAGGGGAAAAACTGTTTTTT.

The chain couples TRBV6-5 to TRBJ2-3, with 8 bases lining up with TRBD2. Trimming at V came to 2 bases and at J to 4 bases, leaving 8 bases not matched to a gene. Germline V gene data show CDR1 as MNHEY and CDR2 as SVGAGI. The CDR3 length is 16 residues. The CDR3 DNA follows: TGTGCCAGCAGTTACGACGGGGGGGCCTCCCCAGATACGCAGTATTTT. Encoded protein: CASSYDGGASPDTQYF.

The chain links TRBV7-9 to TRBJ1-3; possibly TRBD1 for D (6 bases). This CDR3 region has 14 residues. Germline assignment: CDR1 SEHNR and CDR2 FQNEAQ (reference sequence). The germline V and J ends were trimmed by 5 bases and 4 bases, with 12 bases remaining between them. The CDR3 loop reads CASSAQGTGNTIYF. Here the CDR3 DNA reads TGTGCCAGCAGCGCACAGGGAACGGGAAACACCATATATTTT.

V usage is TRBV6-5 and J usage is TRBJ2-7; tentative D call: TRBD1 (7 bases). The V end lost 2 bases, the J end lost 3 bases, and 17 bases lay between the germline ends. In germline, CDR1 is MNHEY, CDR2 SVGAGI. The CDR3 extends over 16 amino acids. The CDR3 loop is CASSYGRGTADYEQYF. The CDR3 region has the DNA TGTGCCAGCAGTTACGGGCGCGGGACAGCGGACTACGAGCAGTACTTC.

The rearrangement uses TRBV30 and TRBJ1-2; TRBD1 matches at 9 bases. The CDR3 consists of 15 residues. V dropped 3 bases and J dropped 4; count of bases not matched to a gene: 9. From germline, CDR1 is GTSNPN and CDR2 SVGIG (reference sequence). The CDR3: CAWRVQTGGGYGYTF. CDR3 DNA: TGTGCCTGGAGGGTTCAGACAGGGGGGGGCTATGGCTACACCTTC.

By sample fraction, this clonotype is medium-sized. The gene calls are TRBV20-1 and TRBJ1-2, with no clear D. This CDR3 is built from 9 residues. Germline V gives CDR1 DFQATT, CDR2 SNEGSKA (reference sequence). Deletions cut 0 bases from V and 7 bases from J, with 0 bases between. CDR3 protein: CSARDGYTF. As DNA, the CDR3 is TGCAGTGCTAGAGATGGCTACACCTTC.

About this clonotype itself: Germline and junction disagree at one end, which may indicate a read error. This sequence joins TRBV4-2 and TRBJ2-3; TRBD1 matches 11 bases. Germline V gene sequence: CDR1 LGHNA, CDR2 YNFKEQ. The CDR3 contains 17 residues. CDR3 in amino acids: CASSLYEPGQGADTQYF. In DNA form, the CDR3 reads TGCGCCAGCAGCCTCTACGAACCGGGACAGGGGGCAGATACGCAGTATTTT.

Relative to its sample, this clonotype is medium-sized (0.01 to 0.1%). V is TRBV19 and J is TRBJ1-1; D is unresolved. The CDR3 contains 14 residues. In germline, CDR1 is LNHDA, CDR2 SQIVND (reference sequence). Trimming stripped 3 bases from V and 3 bases from J, with 11 bases between. CDR3 in amino acids: CASSMWTADTEAFF. The CDR3 nucleotides are TGTGCCAGTAGTATGTGGACGGCTGACACTGAAGCTTTCTTT.

By frequency in the sample, this clonotype is medium-sized. The rearrangement uses TRBV7-2 and TRBJ1-2; D possibly corresponds to TRBD1 (5 bases). CDR1 is SGHTA, CDR2 FQGNSA, per germline. The CDR3 runs 14 residues. The ends were cut back, 5 bases at V and 8 bases at J, with 18 bases in the middle. CDR3 DNA sequence: TGTGCCAGCAGCCCGGGAGGGGTGGCGGAGGGCTACACCTTC. Translating gives CASSPGGVAEGYTF.

The chain joins TRBV10-3 to TRBJ1-3; possibly TRBD1 for D (5 bases). The CDR3 extends over 14 amino acids. Germline values: CDR1 ENHRY, CDR2 SYGVKD. V lost 10 bases and J lost 1, with 14 bases in between. In nucleotides, the CDR3 is TGTGCCACCCTCCCAGGGCTTTCTGGAAACACCATATATTTT. Translated, it gives CATLPGLSGNTIYF.

This clonotype has just one count. The genes are TRBV7-2 and TRBJ2-5, with D possibly matching TRBD2 (7 bases). The germline V and J ends were trimmed by 6 bases and 2 bases, with 16 bases remaining between them. The germline gives CDR1 SGHTA, CDR2 FQGNSA. This CDR3 has 15 amino acids. This CDR3 reads CASRTGGVRQETQYF. CDR3 coding DNA: TGTGCCAGCAGGACGGGGGGCGTGCGACAAGAGACCCAGTACTTC. Combining the CDR3 with reference TRBV7-2 and TRBJ2-5 gives the whole variable domain GAGVSQSPSNKVTEKGKDVELRCDPISGHTALYWYRQSLGQGLEFLIYFQGNSAPDKSGLPSDRFSAERTGGSVSTLTIQRTQQEDSAVYLCASRTGGVRQETQYFGPGTRLLVL.

V and J are TRBV4-2 and TRBJ2-7; tentatively, D is TRBD1 or TRBD2 (5 bases each). This CDR3 region has 16 residues. From germline, CDR1 is LGHNA and CDR2 YNFKEQ. The germline V and J ends were trimmed by 0 bases and 0 bases, with 12 bases remaining between them. This CDR3 reads CASSQETGTPSYEQYF. Written as DNA, the CDR3 is TGTGCCAGCAGCCAAGAAACCGGGACGCCCTCCTACGAGCAGTACTTC.

This clonotype is medium-sized (0.01 to 0.1%) by share. The chain recombines TRBV6-5 with TRBJ1-1, with 7 bases that match TRBD1. From germline, CDR1 is MNHEY and CDR2 SVGAGI. V trimming: 6 bases; J trimming: 11 bases; junction bases outside the gene matches: 9. This CDR3 region has 12 residues. The CDR3 here is CASSSSDRDAFF. In DNA form, the CDR3 reads TGTGCCAGCAGCTCTAGCGACAGGGATGCTTTCTTT.

V gene TRBV30 combines with J gene TRBJ1-5, with a tentative D call TRBD1 (6 bases). The CDR3 length is 19 residues. Trimming cost V 3 bases and J 2 bases, with 26 bases left between them. Germline loops: CDR1 GTSNPN, CDR2 SVGIG (reference sequence). The CDR3 here is CAWRASDPRSGQRNQPQHF. Written as DNA, the CDR3 is TGTGCCTGGAGAGCCTCGGATCCCCGGAGCGGACAGCGCAATCAGCCCCAGCATTTT.